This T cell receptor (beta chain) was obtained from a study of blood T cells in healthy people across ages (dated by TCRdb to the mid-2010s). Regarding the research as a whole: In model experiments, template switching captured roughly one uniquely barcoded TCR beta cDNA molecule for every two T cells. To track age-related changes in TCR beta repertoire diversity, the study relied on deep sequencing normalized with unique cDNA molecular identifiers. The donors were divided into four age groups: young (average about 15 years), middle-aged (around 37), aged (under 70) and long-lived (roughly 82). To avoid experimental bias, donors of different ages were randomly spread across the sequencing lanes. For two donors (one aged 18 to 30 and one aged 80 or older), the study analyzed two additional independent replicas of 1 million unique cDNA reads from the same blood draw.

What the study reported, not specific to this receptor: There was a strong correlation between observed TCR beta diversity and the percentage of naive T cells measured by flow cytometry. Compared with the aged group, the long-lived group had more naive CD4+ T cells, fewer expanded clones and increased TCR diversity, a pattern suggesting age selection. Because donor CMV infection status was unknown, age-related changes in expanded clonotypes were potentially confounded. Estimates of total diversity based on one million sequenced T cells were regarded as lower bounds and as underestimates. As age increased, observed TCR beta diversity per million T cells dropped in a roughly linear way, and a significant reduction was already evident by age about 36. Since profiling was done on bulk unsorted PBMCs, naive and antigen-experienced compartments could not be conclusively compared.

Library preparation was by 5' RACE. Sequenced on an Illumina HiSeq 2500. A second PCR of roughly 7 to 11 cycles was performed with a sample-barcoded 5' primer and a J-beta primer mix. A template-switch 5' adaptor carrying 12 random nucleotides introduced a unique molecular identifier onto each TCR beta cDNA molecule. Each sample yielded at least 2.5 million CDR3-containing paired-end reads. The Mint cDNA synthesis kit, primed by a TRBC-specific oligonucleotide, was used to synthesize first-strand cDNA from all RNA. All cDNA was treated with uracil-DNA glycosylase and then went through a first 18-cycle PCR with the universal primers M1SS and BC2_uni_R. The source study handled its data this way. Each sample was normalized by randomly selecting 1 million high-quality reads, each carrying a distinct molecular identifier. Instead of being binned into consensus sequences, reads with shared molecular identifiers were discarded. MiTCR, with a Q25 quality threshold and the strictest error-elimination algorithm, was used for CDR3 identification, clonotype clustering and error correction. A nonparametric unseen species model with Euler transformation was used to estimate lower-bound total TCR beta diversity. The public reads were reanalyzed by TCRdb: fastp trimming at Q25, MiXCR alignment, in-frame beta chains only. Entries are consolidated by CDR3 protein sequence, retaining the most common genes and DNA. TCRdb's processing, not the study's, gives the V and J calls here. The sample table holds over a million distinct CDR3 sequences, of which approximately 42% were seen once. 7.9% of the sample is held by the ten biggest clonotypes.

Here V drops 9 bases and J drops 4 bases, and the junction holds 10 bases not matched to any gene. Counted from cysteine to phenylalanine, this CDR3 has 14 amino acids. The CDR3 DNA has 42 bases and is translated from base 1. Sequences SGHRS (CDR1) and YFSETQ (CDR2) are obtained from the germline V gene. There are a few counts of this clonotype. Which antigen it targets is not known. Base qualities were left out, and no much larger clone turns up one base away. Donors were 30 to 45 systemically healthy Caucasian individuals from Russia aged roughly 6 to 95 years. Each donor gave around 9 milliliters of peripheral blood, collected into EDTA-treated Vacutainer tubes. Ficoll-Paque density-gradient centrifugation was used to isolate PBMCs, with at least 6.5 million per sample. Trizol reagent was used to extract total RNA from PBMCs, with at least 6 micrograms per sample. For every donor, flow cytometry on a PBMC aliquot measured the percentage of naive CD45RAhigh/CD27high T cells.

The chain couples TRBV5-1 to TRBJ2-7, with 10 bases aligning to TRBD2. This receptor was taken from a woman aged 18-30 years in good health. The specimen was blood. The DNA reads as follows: TGCGCCACCACCCCAGCGGGAGGGCCTTACGAGCAGTACTTC. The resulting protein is CATTPAGGPYEQYF.